The rows below give T cell receptor beta chains drawn from one sample of a study of regulatory T cells in long-lasting Graves disease. TCRdb re-called the multiplex PCR reads with MiXCR, one entry per CDR3 protein. The table lists 500,000 to 700,000 distinct CDR3 sequences, approximately 29% of them singletons, with under 50% in the top ten. Material: peripheral blood mononuclear cells (PBMCs), obtained when the disease was refractory, from a patient treated with antithyroid drugs. These receptors were collected from a female donor with Graves disease. CDR3s include the opening cysteine and the closing phenylalanine or tryptophan. Each record gives: J gene, D gene, V gene, clone size, CDR3 protein, CDR3 DNA. A D gene is named only where the DNA matches it firmly. Rows give clone size only sometimes, using once, few, many, or a class for an expanded clone.

j_gene: TRBJ2-7; d_gene: .; v_gene: TRBV9; abundance: few; CDR3aa: CASSVGTGPEQYF; CDR3nt: TGTGCCAGCAGCGTAGGCACAGGGCCCGAGCAGTACTTC
j_gene: TRBJ1-5; d_gene: TRBD1; v_gene: TRBV7-8; abundance: few; CDR3aa: CASSLGTGLEPQHF; CDR3nt: TGTGCCAGCAGCTTAGGGACAGGGTTGGAGCCCCAGCATTTT
j_gene: TRBJ2-7; d_gene: TRBD1; v_gene: TRBV11-2; abundance: few; CDR3aa: CASNSGTGFYEQYF; CDR3nt: TGTGCCAGCAACTCCGGGACAGGGTTCTACGAGCAGTACTTC
j_gene: TRBJ2-5; d_gene: .; v_gene: TRBV3-1; abundance: .; CDR3aa: CASSQEFVQKETQYF; CDR3nt: TGTGCCAGCAGCCAAGAATTTGTGCAGAAAGAGACCCAGTACTTC
j_gene: TRBJ1-1; d_gene: TRBD1; v_gene: TRBV10-2; abundance: .; CDR3aa: CASGRGGDAFF; CDR3nt: TGCGCCAGCGGGAGAGGGGGCGATGCTTTCTTT
j_gene: TRBJ1-2; d_gene: TRBD1; v_gene: TRBV20-1; abundance: many; CDR3aa: CSARDSYGYTF; CDR3nt: TGCAGCGCTCGGGACAGCTATGGCTACACCTTC
j_gene: TRBJ1-2; d_gene: .; v_gene: TRBV27; abundance: .; CDR3aa: CASSFKWDLRTAANYGYTF; CDR3nt: TGTGCCAGCAGTTTTAAGTGGGACCTCCGGACAGCCGCTAACTATGGCTACACCTTC
j_gene: TRBJ1-6; d_gene: .; v_gene: TRBV30; abundance: .; CDR3aa: CAWSEVLGQTNSPLHF; CDR3nt: TGTGCCTGGAGTGAGGTTTTAGGACAGACTAATTCACCCCTCCACTTT
j_gene: TRBJ1-5; d_gene: TRBD1; v_gene: TRBV28; abundance: many; CDR3aa: CASSQRTGNVQPQHF; CDR3nt: TGTGCCAGCAGTCAACGGACAGGGAATGTGCAGCCCCAGCATTTT
j_gene: TRBJ1-5; d_gene: .; v_gene: TRBV27; abundance: few; CDR3aa: CASGLGLSNQPQHF; CDR3nt: TGTGCCAGCGGGTTGGGATTAAGCAATCAGCCCCAGCATTTT
j_gene: TRBJ2-3; d_gene: .; v_gene: TRBV7-7; abundance: .; CDR3aa: CASSLAGRDTSQYF; CDR3nt: TGTGCCAGCAGCTTAGCGGGCCGGGACACGTCGCAGTATTTT
j_gene: TRBJ2-7; d_gene: .; v_gene: TRBV11-2; abundance: many; CDR3aa: CASRSVLSSYEQYF; CDR3nt: TGTGCCAGCAGATCAGTCTTGAGCTCCTACGAGCAGTACTTC
j_gene: TRBJ1-1; d_gene: TRBD1; v_gene: TRBV5-1; abundance: .; CDR3aa: CASSYNRDRVNTEAFF; CDR3nt: TGCGCCAGCAGCTACAACCGGGACAGGGTGAACACTGAAGCTTTCTTT
j_gene: TRBJ1-5; d_gene: .; v_gene: TRBV2; abundance: .; CDR3aa: CASRREYSNQPQHF; CDR3nt: TGTGCCAGCAGGAGGGAGTATAGCAATCAGCCCCAGCATTTT
j_gene: TRBJ2-7; d_gene: .; v_gene: TRBV15; abundance: few; CDR3aa: CATSRARLGYEQYF; CDR3nt: TGTGCCACCAGCAGAGCGCGTCTAGGCTACGAGCAGTACTTC
j_gene: TRBJ1-3; d_gene: TRBD1; v_gene: TRBV25-1; abundance: few; CDR3aa: CASSQTGDLGNTIYF; CDR3nt: TGTGCCAGCAGTCAGACAGGGGATCTTGGAAACACCATATATTTT
j_gene: TRBJ1-4; d_gene: TRBD1; v_gene: TRBV12-3/TRBV12-4; abundance: .; CDR3aa: CASSLTGQGSEKLFF; CDR3nt: TGTGCCAGCAGTTTGACGGGACAGGGGAGCGAAAAACTGTTTTTT
j_gene: TRBJ1-2; d_gene: .; v_gene: TRBV7-2; abundance: .; CDR3aa: CASSLEGRPDYGYTF; CDR3nt: TGTGCCAGCAGCTTAGAGGGCCGTCCCGACTATGGCTACACCTTC
j_gene: TRBJ1-1; d_gene: .; v_gene: TRBV14; abundance: .; CDR3aa: CASSRVLSLGTEAFF; CDR3nt: TGTGCCAGCAGCCGCGTCCTGTCCCTTGGGACTGAAGCTTTCTTT
j_gene: TRBJ1-5; d_gene: TRBD1; v_gene: TRBV2; abundance: many; CDR3aa: CASNRDRNQPQHF; CDR3nt: TGTGCCAGCAACCGGGACAGGAATCAGCCCCAGCATTTT
j_gene: TRBJ2-2; d_gene: .; v_gene: TRBV12-3/TRBV12-4; abundance: many; CDR3aa: CASSPGASAGELFF; CDR3nt: TGTGCCAGCAGTCCGGGGGCTAGCGCCGGGGAGCTGTTTTTT
j_gene: TRBJ1-2; d_gene: TRBD1; v_gene: TRBV3-1; abundance: many; CDR3aa: CASSQAQPGGEGYTF; CDR3nt: TGTGCCAGCAGCCAAGCCCAACCAGGGGGGGAAGGCTACACCTTC